This TCR beta chain was recorded in a study of blood T cell repertoires in COVID-19. V was pared by 2 bases and J by 2 bases, with 14 bases between. Germline loops: CDR1 SGHRS, CDR2 YFSETQ. The CDR3 has 17 amino acids. As handled by the study authors: Estimates of nucleated cell counts were drawn from the amplification of reference gene primers. Here immunoSEQ multiplex PCR was the method, and the copy in TCRdb shows in-frame clones only, minus some. The D gene and trimming were derived from the DNA, and the V and J assignments and clone size from that table. The sample has about 340,000 clones, approximately 82% seen once.

The sequencing input was peripheral blood. The chain uses TRBV5-1 and TRBJ2-6; no firm D call. The source of this sequence is a man younger than 40 with active or convalescent COVID-19. The CDR3 loop reads CASSLTILSAGANVLTF. CDR3 DNA sequence: TGCGCCAGCAGCTTAACCATTCTGTCGGCTGGGGCCAACGTCCTGACTTTC.